The 24 T cell receptor beta chains reported below all come from one sample, sequenced in a study of cytomegalovirus exposure and HLA in healthy donors. Primers for the PCR totalled 60 Vbeta and 13 Jbeta. Some clones are missing from TCRdb's copy, which holds only in-frame ones; the method was immunoSEQ multiplex PCR. Here the sample spans 90,000 to 110,000 clones, over 65% being singletons. Sequencing was carried out using PBMCs. All receptors derive from a man aged 35-49 years in good health and CMV-seropositive.

The rearrangement uses TRBV7-3 and TRBJ1-2; the D gene is possibly TRBD1 (5 bases). Germline V gives CDR1 SGHTA, CDR2 FQGTGA. The germline V and J ends were trimmed by 1 base and 4 bases, with 7 bases remaining between them. The CDR3 is 13 amino acids. The CDR3 bases are TGTGCCAGCAGCTTAAGTCAGGGCTATGGCTACACCTTC. Encoded protein: CASSLSQGYGYTF.

This rearrangement joins TRBV10-3 to TRBJ1-4, with no clear D. Trimming removed 3 bases at V and 8 bases at J, with 7 bases between. CDR3 length equals 12 residues. Per the germline V gene, CDR1 is ENHRY and CDR2 is SYGVKD. The CDR3, as DNA: TGTGCCATCAGTGAATCCAGGGAAAAACTGTTTTTT. Translation gives CAISESREKLFF.

The CDR3 region is CASYRSGNEAYNEQFF. The CDR3, as DNA: TGTGCTAGTTACCGTAGCGGGAACGAAGCCTACAATGAGCAGTTCTTC. The chain joins TRBV12-5 to TRBJ2-1; 8 bases map to TRBD2. This CDR3 is 16 amino acids long. CDR1 is LGHNT, CDR2 FRNRAP, per germline. V shed 8 bases, J shed 2 bases, and the junction held 11 bases outside the gene matches. The complete variable domain, with remaining parts taken from reference TRBV12-5 and TRBJ2-1, reads DARVTQTPRHKVTEMGQEVTMRCQPILGHNTVFWYRQTMMQGLELLAYFRNRAPLDDSGMPKDRFSAEMPDATLATLKIQPSEPRDSAVYFCASYRSGNEAYNEQFFGPGTRLTVL.

CDR3 sequence reads: CASSLYRGKDSPLHF. The CDR3 nucleotides read TGTGCCAGCAGTTTATATAGGGGAAAGGATTCACCCCTCCACTTT. The V gene is TRBV27, the J gene TRBJ1-6, with D possibly matching TRBD1 (5 bases). Looked up from germline, CDR1 is MNHEY and CDR2 is SMNVEV (reference sequence). This CDR3 is 15 amino acids long. V shed 1 base and J shed 8 bases, with 12 bases lying between them.

The V call is TRBV7-9, the J call TRBJ1-2; D ambiguous. Trimming stripped 2 bases from V and 3 bases from J, with 13 bases between. The CDR3 runs to 15 residues. Germline V gene sequence: CDR1 SEHNR, CDR2 FQNEAQ (reference sequence). This CDR3 reads CASSLFLGGDYGYTF. Written as DNA, the CDR3 is TGTGCCAGCAGCTTATTTCTCGGCGGAGACTATGGCTACACCTTC.

The chain couples TRBV11-2 to TRBJ2-5, with 7 bases fitting TRBD1. TRBJ2-7 matches the DNA end more closely, so the J call is doubtful. Germline CDR1 and CDR2: SGHAT and FQNNGV. The length of the CDR3 is 13 residues. For the CDR3, the DNA is TGTGCCAGCAGCCGTGACAGGGCCTACGAGCAGTACTTC. Amino acids: CASSRDRAYEQYF.

This sequence joins TRBV6-1 and TRBJ2-3, with 13 bases aligning to TRBD2. The germline V gene encodes CDR1 MNHNS and CDR2 SASEGT. The ends lost 5 bases at V and 5 bases at J; junction bases unmatched: 4. This CDR3 is 15 amino acids long. The CDR3 loop reads CASSKGLAGEDTQYF. Here the CDR3 DNA reads TGTGCCAGCAGTAAAGGACTAGCGGGAGAAGATACGCAGTATTTT.

The chain uses TRBV29-1 and TRBJ2-5, with D maybe TRBD2 (6 bases). Trimming removed 6 bases from V and 5 bases from J, with 13 bases in between. Germline loops: CDR1 SQVTM, CDR2 ANQGSEA. The CDR3 runs to 12 residues. The CDR3 DNA sequence: TGCAGCGTCGCCCGGGGGTGGGAGACCCAGTACTTC. Residues: CSVARGWETQYF. The whole variable domain, filled in from reference TRBV29-1 and TRBJ2-5, reads SAVISQKPSRDICQRGTSLTIQCQVDSQVTMMFWYRQQPGQSLTLIATANQGSEATYESGFVIDKFPISRPNLTFSTLTVSNMSPEDSSIYLCSVARGWETQYFGPGTRLLVL.

The chain uses TRBV9 and TRBJ2-7; 8 positions agree with TRBD2. Germline loops: CDR1 SGDLS, CDR2 YYNGEE. J was trimmed by 0 bases and V by 4 bases; bases with no gene match: 6. The CDR3 consists of 15 residues. The CDR3 sequence: CASSRGGTISYEQYF. DNA for the CDR3: TGTGCCAGCAGCCGGGGGGGGACCATCTCCTACGAGCAGTACTTC.

The gene calls are TRBV27 and TRBJ1-6, with 7 positions matching TRBD1. Trimming cost V 6 bases and J 0 bases; bases outside gene matches: 5. The germline CDR1 and CDR2 sequences are MNHEY and SMNVEV (reference sequence). This CDR3 has 16 amino acids. CDR3 amino acids: CASRTRDSSYNSPLHF. Written as DNA, the CDR3 is TGTGCCAGCAGGACCAGGGACAGCTCCTATAATTCACCCCTCCACTTT.

Concerning this clone itself: A read error may produce the germline difference seen at one junction end. The CDR3 region is CASSLGQGLAF. DNA of the CDR3: TGTGCCAGCAGTCTCGGACAGGGTCTTGCTTTC. The gene calls are TRBV27 and TRBJ2-7; 8 bases map to TRBD1. There are 11 residues in the CDR3. CDR1 and CDR2 (germline): MNHEY, SMNVEV (reference sequence).

V usage is TRBV5-8 and J usage is TRBJ2-5; maybe TRBD1 (5 bases). The J call is in doubt because the DNA end fits TRBJ2-7 better. Germline V gene sequence: CDR1 SGHTS, CDR2 YDEGEE. This CDR3 contains 10 residues. Written as DNA, the CDR3 is TGTGCCGGCCGGACATACGAGCAGTACTTC. It translates to CAGRTYEQYF.

This clone was seen once. This sequence joins TRBV5-4 and TRBJ1-3; D perhaps matches TRBD1 (6 bases). Per the germline V gene, CDR1 is SGHNT and CDR2 is YYREEE (reference sequence). V lost 4 bases and J lost 5, with 16 bases in between. The CDR3 has 15 amino acids. CDR3 amino acids: CASSPQGTNRNTIYF. The CDR3 DNA reads as TGTGCCAGCAGCCCACAGGGAACCAACAGAAACACCATATATTTT.

The V and J genes are TRBV15 and TRBJ2-5; TRBD2 agrees at 10 bases. The CDR3 contains 16 residues. The germline CDR1 and CDR2 sequences are LNHNV and YYDKDF (reference sequence). The V gene end was trimmed by 6 bases and the J gene end by 4 bases; junction bases not matched to a gene: 11. This CDR3 reads CATSIPPAGGRETQYF. The CDR3 DNA sequence: TGTGCCACCAGTATTCCCCCAGCGGGGGGGCGAGAGACCCAGTACTTC.

The chain couples TRBV7-3 to TRBJ2-3; the match to TRBD2 covers 7 bases. The CDR3 loop spans 17 amino acids. Per germline, CDR1 SGHTA and CDR2 FQGTGA. V shed 4 bases and J 0 bases; nucleotides not matched to a gene: 10. The chain's CDR3 is CASSSPGLPSSTDTQYF. CDR3 sequence (DNA): TGTGCCAGCAGCTCACCGGGACTACCCTCTAGCACAGATACGCAGTATTTT.

This sequence joins TRBV10-1 and TRBJ2-2, with 9 bases that match TRBD1. The CDR3 loop spans 18 amino acids. Germline trimming cut 6 bases from V and 0 bases from J; bases unmatched to any gene: 11. Looked up from germline, CDR1 is WNHNN and CDR2 is SYGVQD (reference sequence). The CDR3 DNA sequence: TGCGCCAGCAGAGACCGGGACAGGGCTTCTACGAACACCGGGGAGCTGTTTTTT. Translating it yields CASRDRDRASTNTGELFF.

The chain has TRBV6-6 and TRBJ1-4; weak D call: TRBD1 (5 bases). This CDR3 comprises 15 residues. V lost 0 bases to trimming and J lost 7 bases, with 12 bases between them. In germline, CDR1 is MNHNY, CDR2 SVGAGI (reference sequence). The CDR3 here is CASSYSKQEGEKLFF. CDR3 DNA: TGTGCCAGCAGTTACTCGAAACAGGAGGGTGAAAAACTGTTTTTT.

The CDR3 region has the DNA TGTGCCAGCAAAGGGGGCCGGGGAGGTCACGGTGAAAAACTGTTTTTT. Protein sequence: CASKGGRGGHGEKLFF. The chain joins TRBV7-8 to TRBJ1-4; TRBD1 agrees at 7 bases. The length of the CDR3 is 16 residues. The germline V gene has CDR1 SGHVS and CDR2 FQNEAQ. V lost 7 bases and J lost 7; bases outside the gene matches: 15.

Notes on this clone: Distinct nucleotide sequences in the sample also encode this CDR3. The rearrangement links TRBV18 to TRBJ1-2, with D uncertain. The V gene lost 3 bases and the J gene lost 3 bases, with 8 bases spanning the gap. The germline V gene has CDR1 KGHSH and CDR2 LQKENI. This CDR3 spans 13 amino acids. The CDR3 bases are TGTGCCAGCTCACCGAGTGGTGACTATGGCTACACCTTC. Residues: CASSPSGDYGYTF.

In this sample, this clone turned up a few times. The chain recombines TRBV6-5 with TRBJ2-7; the match to TRBD1 covers 9 bases. V gave up 2 bases and J gave up 1 base; unmatched junction bases: 6. The CDR3 runs to 16 residues. The germline V gene has CDR1 MNHEY and CDR2 SVGAGI. The CDR3 region has the DNA TGTGCCAGCAGTTACGATGGGACAGGGCCTTCCTACGAGCAGTACTTC. Residues: CASSYDGTGPSYEQYF.

This clone was observed once. This sequence joins TRBV7-2 and TRBJ2-1; D is perhaps TRBD2 (5 bases). Germline loops: CDR1 SGHTA, CDR2 FQGNSA. V was trimmed by 6 bases and J by 10 bases, leaving 13 bases between them. This CDR3 has 12 residues. CDR3 coding DNA: TGTGCCAGCAGTCTCACCGGGAAAGAGCAGTTCTTC. Residues: CASSLTGKEQFF.

The V call is TRBV29-1, the J call TRBJ2-1; TRBD2 aligns across 10 bases. Trimming removed 2 bases from V and 8 bases from J; junction bases left unmatched: 6. The V gene's germline CDR1 is SQVTM and CDR2 ANQGSEA. The CDR3 totals 14 residues. CDR3 region: CSVERASGSDEQFF. CDR3 DNA sequence: TGCAGCGTTGAAAGGGCTAGCGGGAGCGATGAGCAGTTCTTC.

V usage is TRBV6-5 and J usage is TRBJ1-2; a weak D match, TRBD1 (5 bases). The CDR3 is 13 amino acids. The germline V gene encodes CDR1 MNHEY and CDR2 SVGAGI. V was clipped by 7 bases and J by 0 bases, with 9 bases between them. The CDR3 sequence is CASNKGANYGYTF. CDR3 nucleotide sequence: TGTGCCAGCAACAAAGGGGCTAACTATGGCTACACCTTC.

This chain connects TRBV29-1 to TRBJ2-2; no clear D. Germline loops: CDR1 SQVTM, CDR2 ANQGSEA. The CDR3 is 13 amino acids. Between the trimmed V and J ends, which lost 2 bases and 2 bases, there was a span of 6 bases. The CDR3 DNA sequence: TGCAGCGTTGAACAGGTTAACACCGGGGAGCTGTTTTTT. This gives the protein CSVEQVNTGELFF.